The 12 T cell receptor beta chains in this list originate from one sample, sequenced in a study of T cells expressing NK-cell markers. TCRdb reanalyzed the 5' RACE reads and collapses them to one entry per CDR3 protein, without DNA. This sample carries under 600,000 distinct CDR3 sequences, with about 1.5% going to the ten biggest clones. Sequences were obtained from blood T cells: a sorted CD56 or NKG2C T cell subset, CD4+ or CD8+ T cells, or bulk PBMC T cells (not recorded which). The receptors originated from a woman between 50 and 59 years old in good health.

The rearrangement joins TRBV7-9 to TRBJ2-7; TCRdb indicates TRBD1, and absent DNA this call remains unverified. This CDR3 comprises 15 residues. Germline-derived CDR1 and CDR2 are SEHNR and FQNEAQ (reference sequence). The chain's CDR3 is CASSRPLEAAYEQYF.

The rearrangement uses TRBV11-3 and TRBJ2-7; absent DNA, TCRdb's TRBD2 call cannot be checked. CDR1 and CDR2 (germline): SGHNT, YENEEA. CDR3 length: 12 residues. CDR3 loop: CASSWVGESQYF.

This CDR3 reads CASRRGGTGELFF. This chain links TRBV5-1 with TRBJ2-2; checking the TCRdb D call of TRBD1 is not possible without DNA. The CDR3 runs 13 residues. Germline CDR1 SGHRS, CDR2 YFSETQ.

The V call is TRBV5-1, the J call TRBJ2-6; TCRdb proposes TRBD1, but this gene call is untestable without DNA. Germline lookup yields CDR1 SGHRS and CDR2 YFSETQ. The CDR3 contains 16 residues. This CDR3 reads CASSPLGWYGANVLTF.

The chain joins TRBV28 to TRBJ2-3; absent DNA, TCRdb's TRBD1 call cannot be checked. In germline, CDR1 is MDHEN, CDR2 SYDVKM. CDR3 length: 15 residues. The CDR3 loop is CASDPGDSNADTQYF.

The chain joins TRBV10-3 to TRBJ2-3; TCRdb picks TRBD2, but there is no DNA to check that call. Germline CDR1 ENHRY, CDR2 SYGVKD. The CDR3 runs to 17 residues. The CDR3 spells CAISEWTSGRGTDTQYF.

The J gene is TRBJ2-1, the V gene TRBV2; as DNA is missing, the TRBD2 call by TCRdb cannot be tested. The germline CDR1 and CDR2 sequences are SNHLY and FYNNEI. The CDR3 has 16 residues. The CDR3 sequence is CASWAADGTPYNEQFF. The full variable domain, with the rest looked up from reference TRBV2 and TRBJ2-1, is EPEVTQTPSHQVTQMGQEVILRCVPISNHLYFYWYRQILGQKVEFLVSFYNNEISEKSEIFDDQFSVERPDGSNFTLKIRSTKLEDSAMYFCASWAADGTPYNEQFFGPGTRLTVL.

This sequence joins TRBV4-1 and TRBJ2-1; TCRdb's assignment of TRBD2 cannot be checked, as there is no DNA. The germline V gene encodes CDR1 MGHRA and CDR2 YSYEKL. The CDR3 has 14 residues. CDR3 sequence reads: CASSREGPLNEQFF.

The rearrangement links TRBV11-1 to TRBJ2-5; TCRdb proposes TRBD2, but this gene call is untestable without DNA. CDR1 SGHAT and CDR2 FQDESV come from the germline V gene (reference sequence). The CDR3 contains 19 residues. The CDR3 here is CASSSPRTSGSWESETQYF.

The rearrangement uses TRBV7-8 and TRBJ1-5. The CDR3 sequence is 15 residues long. Looked up from germline, CDR1 is SGHVS and CDR2 is FQNEAQ. CDR3: CASSQGPYSNQPQHF.

V and J are TRBV27 and TRBJ2-5; TCRdb designates TRBD2, a call that cannot be tested without DNA. Looked up from germline, CDR1 is MNHEY and CDR2 is SMNVEV (reference sequence). The CDR3 is 17 amino acids. The CDR3 region is CASSPGPLTRLQETQYF.

The CDR3 loop reads CASSQDPGFGYNEQFF. The chain has TRBV4-1 and TRBJ2-1; TCRdb calls TRBD1, which cannot be checked without DNA. In germline, CDR1 is MGHRA, CDR2 YSYEKL. This CDR3 spans 16 amino acids.